This TCR beta chain was observed in a study of cytomegalovirus exposure and HLA in healthy donors. The study, taken as a whole, reports: Most TCR beta V segments were productive about 87% or about 30% of the time in an earlier analysis. As a later analysis revealed, the rate of TCR association differed by HLA locus, with DRB1 most and HLA-C fewest. Across donors, most TCRs were seen rarely, yet some public ones were widespread. For TCR beta chains, V- and J-gene trimming was later linked to a missense DCLRE1C variant.

V lost 3 bases, J lost 2 bases, and 5 bases stayed unmatched. The length of the CDR3 is 15 residues. Germline V gene data show CDR1 as SGHTA and CDR2 as FQGTGA. As for this clone: Its antigen is unknown.

Both 60 Vbeta primers and 13 Jbeta primers went into the PCR. Profiled with immunoSEQ multiplex PCR; TCRdb holds only in-frame clones, not every one. The table has 130,000 or so clones, 75% to 90% seen once; the top ten hold 6% to 8%. This receptor was obtained from a woman under 40 in good health and CMV-seropositive. Sequencing used PBMCs. The rearrangement uses TRBV7-3 and TRBJ2-7; 9 bases map to TRBD2. CDR3 in DNA: TGTGCCAGCAGCTTTGCTAGCGGGATAACCTACGAGCAGTACTTC. This gives the protein CASSFASGITYEQYF.